This T cell receptor beta chain derives from a study of cytomegalovirus exposure and HLA in healthy donors. The study ran its PCR with 60 Vbeta and 13 Jbeta primers. Data came from immunoSEQ multiplex PCR; TCRdb stores just in-frame clones and leaves some out. The repertoire holds roughly 150,000 clones, with nearly 80% as singletons. CDR1 SGHTA and CDR2 FQGTGA come from the germline V gene. V was pared by 6 bases and J by 7 bases, with 8 bases of the junction left unmatched. This CDR3 comprises 14 residues. Study-wide findings and caveats: Accurate prediction of most subjects' HLA-A and HLA-B alleles from TCR beta sequences was reported. Among TCR beta chains of equal frequency, HLA-associated ones were more clonally expanded in a later analysis. Later on, analysis showed that most CMV-associated TCR beta chains appeared to be HLA-restricted.

On this clone: The antigen is not known.

Sequencing was performed on PBMCs. The receptor comes from a male donor in good health and CMV-seronegative. The gene calls are TRBV7-3 and TRBJ1-2, with 10 nucleotides matching TRBD1. The CDR3 protein is CASSPGQGTGGYTF. The CDR3 region has the DNA TGTGCCAGCAGTCCGGGACAGGGGACCGGTGGCTACACCTTC.